This paragraph covers one T cell receptor (beta chain) sequence. The sample is drawn from a study of blood T cell repertoires in COVID-19. Study-level information: The United States, Italy and Spain supplied acute and convalescent COVID-19 samples. In each case, the material was cDNA or gDNA derived from T cells, B-cell-depleted T cells, or PBMCs.

TCRdb keeps only in-frame clones here, not all; method: immunoSEQ multiplex PCR. The data hold about 200,000 clones, with approximately 90% observed a single time. Germline V gene sequence: CDR1 MNHEY, CDR2 SMNVEV (reference sequence). There are 13 residues in the CDR3. The V and J ends lost 8 bases and 6 bases respectively, with 13 bases between them. The sequence derives from a man younger than 45 who had recovered from COVID-19. Source material: peripheral blood. V gene TRBV27 combines with J gene TRBJ1-4, with D possibly matching TRBD1 (5 bases). The CDR3 DNA sequence: TGTGCCAGCTGGGGGGGAGATGATGAAAAACTGTTTTTT. It yields the protein CASWGGDDEKLFF.